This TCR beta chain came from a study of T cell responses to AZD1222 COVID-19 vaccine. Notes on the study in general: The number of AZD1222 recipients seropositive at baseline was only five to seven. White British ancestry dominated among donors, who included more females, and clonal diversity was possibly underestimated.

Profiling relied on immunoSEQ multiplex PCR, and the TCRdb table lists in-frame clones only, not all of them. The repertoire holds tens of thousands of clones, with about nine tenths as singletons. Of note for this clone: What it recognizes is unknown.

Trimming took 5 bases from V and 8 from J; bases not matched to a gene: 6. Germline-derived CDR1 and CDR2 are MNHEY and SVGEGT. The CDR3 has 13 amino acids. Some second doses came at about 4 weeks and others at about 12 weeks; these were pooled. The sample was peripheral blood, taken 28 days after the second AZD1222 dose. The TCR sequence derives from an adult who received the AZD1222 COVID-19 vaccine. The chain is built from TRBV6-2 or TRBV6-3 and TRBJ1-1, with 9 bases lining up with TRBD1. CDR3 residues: CASSIGTGREAFF. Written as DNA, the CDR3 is TGTGCCAGCAGTATCGGGACAGGGAGGGAAGCTTTCTTT.